The 8 T cell receptor beta chains listed next were all sequenced from one sample in a study of blood T cell repertoires in COVID-19. The table came from immunoSEQ multiplex PCR; TCRdb's copy has only in-frame clones and leaves some out. The sample contains about 240,000 clones, about 90% of which appear only once. Material: peripheral blood. The receptors stem from a man in his 60s with acute or convalescent COVID-19.

The sample holds one count of this clone. The chain has TRBV7-9 and TRBJ2-2; 10 nucleotides align to TRBD2. Germline CDR1 is SEHNR and CDR2 is FQNEAQ (reference sequence). V trimming: 7 bases; J trimming: 2 bases; junction bases outside the gene matches: 10. The CDR3 runs 17 residues. The CDR3 coding sequence is TGTGCCAGCAACCCTTTCTTAGCGGGGGGTAACACCGGGGAGCTGTTTTTT. Residues: CASNPFLAGGNTGELFF.

In this sample, this clone turned up once. The gene calls are TRBV7-9 and TRBJ1-1; D gene ambiguous. The germline CDR1 and CDR2 sequences are SEHNR and FQNEAQ (reference sequence). The length of the CDR3 is 14 residues. V lost 3 bases and J lost 0, with 8 bases in between. CDR3 in DNA: TGTGCCAGCAGCTTGTCCCAGATGAACACTGAAGCTTTCTTT. This gives the protein CASSLSQMNTEAFF.

Note on this clone: The sample has other DNA sequences that encode this CDR3 too. This chain joins TRBV11-2 and TRBJ2-7, with TRBD2 identical over 10 bases. CDR3 size: 15 residues. Germline V gene sequence: CDR1 SGHAT, CDR2 FQNNGV. Trimming took 0 bases from V and 4 from J; bases not matched to a gene: 3. Here the CDR3 reads CASSLEAGGPYEQYF. DNA of the CDR3: TGTGCCAGCAGCTTAGAAGCGGGAGGGCCTTACGAGCAGTACTTC. The variable domain in full, with the rest retrieved from reference TRBV11-2 and TRBJ2-7, is EAGVAQSPRYKIIEKRQSVAFWCNPISGHATLYWYQQILGQGPKLLIQFQNNGVVDDSQLPKDRFSAERLKGVDSTLKIQPAKLEDSAVYLCASSLEAGGPYEQYFGPGTRLTVT.

The rearrangement uses TRBV7-9 and TRBJ2-2; 10 bases are a match to TRBD1. The CDR3 totals 17 residues. The junction had 11 bases not matched to a gene; V was cut back by 4 bases and J by 6 bases. Germline V CDR1 and CDR2: SEHNR, FQNEAQ (reference sequence). The CDR3 DNA is TGTGCCAGCAGCTCCCTGACAGGGGGCCTTCAACCCGGGGAGCTGTTTTTT. Translated, it gives CASSSLTGGLQPGELFF.

This chain links TRBV30 with TRBJ1-4; 9 positions match TRBD1. The germline gives CDR1 GTSNPN, CDR2 SVGIG (reference sequence). V dropped 1 base and J dropped 10; count of bases not matched to a gene: 13. The CDR3 consists of 16 residues. CDR3 protein: CAWSGLNRGRGGKLFF. CDR3 sequence (DNA): TGTGCCTGGAGTGGCCTCAACAGGGGGCGAGGCGGAAAACTGTTTTTT.

Here the CDR3 DNA reads TGCGCCAGCAGCTTGGGGACAGAGACGTTCTACGAGCAGTACTTC. Protein product: CASSLGTETFYEQYF. This chain connects TRBV5-1 to TRBJ2-7, with D perhaps matching TRBD1 (6 bases). Germline-derived CDR1 and CDR2 are SGHRS and YFSETQ. The CDR3 length is 15 residues. V shed 0 bases and J shed 3 bases, with 13 bases lying between them.

This rearrangement joins TRBV27 to TRBJ1-5; a weak D match, TRBD1 (5 bases). V was clipped by 3 bases and J by 8 bases, with 14 bases between them. The CDR3 contains 14 residues. Germline CDR1 is MNHEY and CDR2 is SMNVEV (reference sequence). In DNA form, the CDR3 reads TGTGCCAGCAGTTTCAGTGGGGCGGGGGAGCCCCAGCATTTT. This translates into CASSFSGAGEPQHF.

The J gene is TRBJ2-7, the V gene TRBV7-3, with D perhaps TRBD1 (7 bases). Germline CDR1 and CDR2: SGHTA and FQGTGA. The V gene lost 3 bases and the J gene lost 5 bases, with 14 bases spanning the gap. The CDR3 runs to 14 residues. This CDR3 reads CASSLSGGGDEQYF. DNA of the CDR3: TGTGCCAGCAGCTTGTCTGGAGGGGGCGACGAGCAGTACTTC.